This paragraph reports one TCR beta chain. This specimen comes from a study of cytomegalovirus exposure and HLA in healthy donors. CDR1 MNHEY and CDR2 SMNVEV come from the germline V gene (reference sequence). The CDR3 length is 15 residues. J gave up 0 bases and V 3 bases, and 5 bases lay outside the gene matches. Researchers ran the PCR with 60 Vbeta and 13 Jbeta primers. Source study methods: As a later analysis found, there were around 86 million unique TCR beta chains, of which around 10 million were shared. Here immunoSEQ multiplex PCR was the method, and the copy in TCRdb shows in-frame clones only, minus some. V, J and clone size are taken as reported in that table, and D and trimming were inferred from the DNA itself. The repertoire holds 200,000 to 250,000 clones, with approximately 87% as singletons.

The rearrangement uses TRBV27 and TRBJ2-7, with 7 bases lining up with TRBD2. The TCR originated in a human donor in good health. Sample: PBMCs. The CDR3 is CASSLGGTNSYEQYF. The DNA of the CDR3 is TGTGCCAGCAGTTTGGGAGGGACTAACTCCTACGAGCAGTACTTC.